The rows below give T cell receptor beta chains drawn from one sample of a study of OX40 agonist ivuxolimab in advanced cancers. Here immunoSEQ multiplex PCR was the method, and the copy in TCRdb shows in-frame clones only, minus some. Of approximately 70,000 clones detected, around 88% appear once; the ten largest clones hold around 0.76%. Sequencing used CD4+ or CD8+ T cells sorted from blood, obtained in a trial of the OX40 agonist ivuxolimab. The receptors stem from an adult with an advanced solid tumor such as melanoma, head and neck, liver or kidney cancer. The CDR3 runs from the conserved cysteine through the conserved F or W. D genes are given only for firm matches. The size entry is marked missing in some rows and otherwise reads once, few, many or a size class.

abundance,v_gene,d_gene,j_gene,CDR3nt,CDR3aa
.,TRBV11-3,.,TRBJ2-3,TGTGCCAGCTCCTTACGGCCCGCAGATACGCAGTATTTT,CASSLRPADTQYF
.,TRBV5-1,.,TRBJ1-1,TGCGCCAGCACCCCTCTGGGGGCTGCGGGTGAAGCTTTCTTT,CASTPLGAAGEAFF
.,TRBV6-5,.,TRBJ1-4,TGTGCCAGCAGTAGAGGGTCTGCGGATGAAAAACTGTTTTTT,CASSRGSADEKLFF
.,TRBV7-9,TRBD1,TRBJ2-7,TGTGCCAGCAGCTTAGTGGGACAGGGTCTCCACGAGCAGTACTTC,CASSLVGQGLHEQYF
once,TRBV5-4,.,TRBJ1-1,TGTGCCAGCAGCTTGGGGAGGGGATTTATGAACACTGAAGCTTTCTTT,CASSLGRGFMNTEAFF
once,TRBV5-4,TRBD1,TRBJ2-7,TGTGCCAGCAGCCAAGGGGGCTCGGATGGCGGGCAGTACTTC,CASSQGGSDGGQYF
.,TRBV4-2,TRBD2,TRBJ2-1,TGTGCCAGCAGCCAGGGATTAGCGGGGCCCCGGGCTGAGCAGTTCTTC,CASSQGLAGPRAEQFF
.,TRBV30,TRBD2,TRBJ2-3,TGTGCCTGGAGCCTAGCGGGAGGTACGCAGTATTTT,CAWSLAGGTQYF
.,TRBV5-1,TRBD1,TRBJ2-2,TGCGCCAGCAGCTGGGGACAGTCTTCGAACACCGGGGAGCTGTTTTTT,CASSWGQSSNTGELFF
.,TRBV4-1,.,TRBJ2-7,TGCGCCAGCAGCCAAGACAGCACTACCTACGAGCAGTACTTC,CASSQDSTTYEQYF
.,TRBV7-2,.,TRBJ1-1,TGTGCCAGCAGCTTAGGCCCCGATTACACTGAAGCTTTCTTT,CASSLGPDYTEAFF
once,TRBV5-1,TRBD1,TRBJ1-1,TGCGCCAGCAGCTTGGATGGACAGGGGAACACTGAAGCTTTCTTT,CASSLDGQGNTEAFF
.,TRBV4-2,TRBD2,TRBJ2-1,TGTGCCAGCAGCCAAGAGCAAGCGGGAGTGTACAATGAGCAGTTCTTC,CASSQEQAGVYNEQFF
few,TRBV19,.,TRBJ2-2,TGTGCCAGTACCCGGAACACCGGGGAGCTGTTTTTT,CASTRNTGELFF
.,TRBV28,.,TRBJ2-7,TGTGCCAGCTCGCCCCGCGGGACAGCTCTTTCCTACGAGCAGTACTTC,CASSPRGTALSYEQYF
.,TRBV6-1,.,TRBJ1-5,TGTGCCAGCAGTAAACCCGGGACTCCCGGTCAGCCCCAGCATTTT,CASSKPGTPGQPQHF
.,TRBV21-1,.,TRBJ1-1,TGTGCCAGCAGCAAAATAGCAGGGGGCCCGAACACTGAAGCTTTCTTT,CASSKIAGGPNTEAFF
.,TRBV7-9,.,TRBJ2-6,TGTGCCAGCAGCTTGGGTACGCTAGGGGAGGGGGCCAACGTCCTGACTTTC,CASSLGTLGEGANVLTF
.,TRBV9,.,TRBJ2-3,TGTGCCAGCAGCTTTAGCGGGACAGGAAGAGCAGATACGCAGTATTTT,CASSFSGTGRADTQYF
.,TRBV10-2,.,TRBJ2-1,TGCGCCAGCAGTGGAACTAGCCCTTCGGATGAGCAGTTCTTC,CASSGTSPSDEQFF
.,TRBV11-3,TRBD1,TRBJ2-7,TGTGCCAGCAGCCTGGGAAGTGACAGGGGGCACAACGAGCAGTACTTC,CASSLGSDRGHNEQYF
.,TRBV10-1,.,TRBJ2-7,TGCGCCAGCAGTGAGTCCCACAGGTCGGGGGAGCAGTACTTC,CASSESHRSGEQYF
.,TRBV29-1,.,TRBJ2-1,TGCAGCGTTGAAGCCCGGCTCAATGAGCAGTTCTTC,CSVEARLNEQFF
.,TRBV10-3,TRBD2,TRBJ2-1,TGTGCCATCAGTGAGGCCTCCGGGACTAGCGCCTACAATGAGCAGTTCTTC,CAISEASGTSAYNEQFF